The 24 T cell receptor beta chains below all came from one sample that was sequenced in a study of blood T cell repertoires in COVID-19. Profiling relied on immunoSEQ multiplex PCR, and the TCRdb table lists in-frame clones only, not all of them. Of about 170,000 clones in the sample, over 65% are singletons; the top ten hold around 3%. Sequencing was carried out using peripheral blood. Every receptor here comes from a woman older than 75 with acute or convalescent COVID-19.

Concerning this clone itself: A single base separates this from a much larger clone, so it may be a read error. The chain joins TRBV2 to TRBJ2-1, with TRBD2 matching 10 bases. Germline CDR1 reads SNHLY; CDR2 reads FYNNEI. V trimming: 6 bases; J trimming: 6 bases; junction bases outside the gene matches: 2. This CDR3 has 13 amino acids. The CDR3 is CASSRTSGNEQFF. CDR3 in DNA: TGTGCCAGCAGCCGGACTAGCGGCAATGAGCAGTTCTTC.

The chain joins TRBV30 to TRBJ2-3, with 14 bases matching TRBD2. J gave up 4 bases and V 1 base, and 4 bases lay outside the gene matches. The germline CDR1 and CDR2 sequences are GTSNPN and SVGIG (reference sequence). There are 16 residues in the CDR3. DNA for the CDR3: TGTGCCTGGAGTGCGGGACTAGCGGGAGCTGCAGATACGCAGTATTTT. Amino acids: CAWSAGLAGAADTQYF.

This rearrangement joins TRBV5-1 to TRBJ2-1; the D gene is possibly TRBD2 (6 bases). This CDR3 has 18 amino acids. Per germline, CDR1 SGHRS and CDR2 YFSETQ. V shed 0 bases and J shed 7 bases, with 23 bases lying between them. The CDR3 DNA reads TGCGCCAGCAGCTTGGGACCGGTGGGGCTAGCGTTGGGGAATGAGCAGTTCTTC. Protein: CASSLGPVGLALGNEQFF.

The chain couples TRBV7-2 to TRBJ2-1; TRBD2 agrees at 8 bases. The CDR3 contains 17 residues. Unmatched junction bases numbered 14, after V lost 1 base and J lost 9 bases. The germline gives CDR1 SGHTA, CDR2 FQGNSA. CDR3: CASSLGGAGGASGEQFF. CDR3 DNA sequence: TGTGCCAGCAGCTTAGGCGGGGCGGGAGGAGCTTCCGGTGAGCAGTTCTTC.

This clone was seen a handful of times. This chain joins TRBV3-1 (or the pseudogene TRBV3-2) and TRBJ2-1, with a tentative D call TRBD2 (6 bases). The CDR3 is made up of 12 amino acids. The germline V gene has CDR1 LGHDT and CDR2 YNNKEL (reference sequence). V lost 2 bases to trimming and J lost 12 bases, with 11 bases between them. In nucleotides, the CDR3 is TGTGCCAGCAGCCAAACTAGCTTAGGGCAGTTCTTC. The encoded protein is CASSQTSLGQFF.

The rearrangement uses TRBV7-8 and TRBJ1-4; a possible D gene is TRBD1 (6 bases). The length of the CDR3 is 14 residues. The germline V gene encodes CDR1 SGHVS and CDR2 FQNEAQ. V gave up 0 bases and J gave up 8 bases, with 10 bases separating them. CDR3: CASSLAGQGEKLFF. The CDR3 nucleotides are TGTGCCAGCAGCTTAGCTGGGCAGGGGGAAAAACTGTTTTTT.

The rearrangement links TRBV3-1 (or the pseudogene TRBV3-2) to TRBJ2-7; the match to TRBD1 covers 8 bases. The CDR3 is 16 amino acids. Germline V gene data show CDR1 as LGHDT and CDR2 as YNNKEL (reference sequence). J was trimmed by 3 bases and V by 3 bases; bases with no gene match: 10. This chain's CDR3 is CASSQNRGASFYEQYF. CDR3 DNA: TGTGCCAGCAGCCAGAACAGGGGGGCCTCCTTCTACGAGCAGTACTTC.

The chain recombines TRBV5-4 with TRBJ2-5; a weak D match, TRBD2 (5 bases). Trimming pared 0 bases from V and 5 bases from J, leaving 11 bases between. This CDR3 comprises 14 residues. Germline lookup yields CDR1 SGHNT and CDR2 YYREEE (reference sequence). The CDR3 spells CASSLAGLKETQYF. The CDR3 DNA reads TGTGCCAGCAGCTTGGCCGGACTTAAGGAGACCCAGTACTTC.

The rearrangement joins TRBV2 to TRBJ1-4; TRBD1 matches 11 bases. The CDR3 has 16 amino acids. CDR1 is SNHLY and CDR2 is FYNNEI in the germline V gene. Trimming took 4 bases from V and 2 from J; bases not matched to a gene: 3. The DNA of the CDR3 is TGTGCCAGCAGTGGGACAGGGGGCCCCACTAATGAAAAACTGTTTTTT. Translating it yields CASSGTGGPTNEKLFF.

CDR3 sequence: CATPEEGWNQPQHF. CDR3 sequence (DNA): TGTGCCACCCCCGAGGAGGGGTGGAATCAGCCCCAGCATTTT. V usage is TRBV24-1 and J usage is TRBJ1-5; TRBD1 might be the D (5 bases). The V gene's germline CDR1 is KGHDR and CDR2 SFDVKD. The CDR3 loop spans 14 amino acids. The V gene lost 9 bases and the J gene lost 4 bases, with 15 bases spanning the gap.

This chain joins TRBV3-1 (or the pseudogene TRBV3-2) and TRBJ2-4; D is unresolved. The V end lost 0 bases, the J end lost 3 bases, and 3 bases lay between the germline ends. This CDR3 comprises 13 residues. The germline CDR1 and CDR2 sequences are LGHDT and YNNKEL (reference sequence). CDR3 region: CASSQDLKNIQYF. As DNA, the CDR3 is TGTGCCAGCAGCCAAGATCTCAAAAACATTCAGTACTTC.

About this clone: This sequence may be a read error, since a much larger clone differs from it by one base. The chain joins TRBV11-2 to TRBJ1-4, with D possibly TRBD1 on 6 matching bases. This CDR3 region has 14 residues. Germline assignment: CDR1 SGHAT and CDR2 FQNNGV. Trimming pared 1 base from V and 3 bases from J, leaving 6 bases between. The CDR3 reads CASSLGQANEKLFF. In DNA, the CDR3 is TGTGCCAGCAGCTTAGGACAGGCTAATGAAAAACTGTTTTTT.

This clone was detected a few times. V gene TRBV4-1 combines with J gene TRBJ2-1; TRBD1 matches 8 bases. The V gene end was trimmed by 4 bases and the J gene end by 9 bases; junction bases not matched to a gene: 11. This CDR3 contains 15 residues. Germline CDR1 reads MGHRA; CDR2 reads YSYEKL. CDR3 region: CASSRLTGVTREQFF. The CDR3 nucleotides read TGCGCCAGCAGCCGACTGACAGGGGTGACTCGTGAGCAGTTCTTC.

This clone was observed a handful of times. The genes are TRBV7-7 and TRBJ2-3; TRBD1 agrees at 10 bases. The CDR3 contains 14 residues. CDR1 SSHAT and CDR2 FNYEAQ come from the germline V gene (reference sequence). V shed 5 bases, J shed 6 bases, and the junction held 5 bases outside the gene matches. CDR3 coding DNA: TGTGCCAGCAGCCCGACAGGGGGCCCCGATACGCAGTATTTT. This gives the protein CASSPTGGPDTQYF.

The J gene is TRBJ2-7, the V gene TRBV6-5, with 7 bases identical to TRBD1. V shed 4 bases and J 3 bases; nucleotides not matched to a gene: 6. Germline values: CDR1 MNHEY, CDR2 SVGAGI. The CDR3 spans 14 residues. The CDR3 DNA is TGTGCCAGCAGTTTACAGGGGATAAGCTACGAGCAGTACTTC. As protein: CASSLQGISYEQYF.

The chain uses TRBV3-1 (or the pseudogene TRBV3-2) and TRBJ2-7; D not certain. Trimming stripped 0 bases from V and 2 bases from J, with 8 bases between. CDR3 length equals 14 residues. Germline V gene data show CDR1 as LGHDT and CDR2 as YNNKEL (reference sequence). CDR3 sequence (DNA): TGTGCCAGCAGCCAAGATGGCCAGACCTACGAGCAGTACTTC. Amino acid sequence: CASSQDGQTYEQYF.

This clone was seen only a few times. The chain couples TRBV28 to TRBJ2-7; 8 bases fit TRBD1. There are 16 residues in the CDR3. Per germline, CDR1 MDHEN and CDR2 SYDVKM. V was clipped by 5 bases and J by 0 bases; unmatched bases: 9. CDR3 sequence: CASSARTGKSSYEQYF. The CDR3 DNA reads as TGTGCCAGCAGTGCTAGGACAGGGAAGTCCTCCTACGAGCAGTACTTC. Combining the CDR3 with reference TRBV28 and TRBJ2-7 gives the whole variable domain DVKVTQSSRYLVKRTGEKVFLECVQDMDHENMFWYRQDPGLGLRLIYFSYDVKMKEKGDIPEGYSVSREKKERFSLILESASTNQTSMYLCASSARTGKSSYEQYFGPGTRLTVT.

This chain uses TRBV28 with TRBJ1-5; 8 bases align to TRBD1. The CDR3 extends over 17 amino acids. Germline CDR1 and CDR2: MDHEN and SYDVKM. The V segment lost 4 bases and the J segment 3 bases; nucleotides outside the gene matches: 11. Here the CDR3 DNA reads TGTGCCAGCAGTTCCCAGCCGGGACAGGCGCACAATCAGCCCCAGCATTTT. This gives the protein CASSSQPGQAHNQPQHF.

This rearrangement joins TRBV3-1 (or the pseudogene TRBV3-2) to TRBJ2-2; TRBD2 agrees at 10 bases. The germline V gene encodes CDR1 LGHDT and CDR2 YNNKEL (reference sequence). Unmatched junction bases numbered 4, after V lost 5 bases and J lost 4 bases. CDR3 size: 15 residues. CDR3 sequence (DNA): TGTGCCAGCAGCACCAGCGGGAGGGGCACCGGGGAGCTGTTTTTT. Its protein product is CASSTSGRGTGELFF.

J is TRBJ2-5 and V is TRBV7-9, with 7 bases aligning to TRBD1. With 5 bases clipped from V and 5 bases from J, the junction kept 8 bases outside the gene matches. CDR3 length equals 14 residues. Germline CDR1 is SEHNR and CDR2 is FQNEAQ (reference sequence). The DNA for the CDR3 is TGTGCCAGCAGCCATACAGGGGTCTGGGAGACCCAGTACTTC. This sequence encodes CASSHTGVWETQYF.

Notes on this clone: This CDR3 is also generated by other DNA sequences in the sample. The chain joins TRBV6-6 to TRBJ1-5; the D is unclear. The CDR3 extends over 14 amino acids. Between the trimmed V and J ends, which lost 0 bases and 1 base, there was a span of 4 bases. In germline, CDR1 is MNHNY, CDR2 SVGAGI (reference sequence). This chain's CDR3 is CASSYSGSNQPQHF. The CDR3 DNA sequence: TGTGCCAGCAGTTACTCGGGCAGCAATCAGCCCCAGCATTTT.

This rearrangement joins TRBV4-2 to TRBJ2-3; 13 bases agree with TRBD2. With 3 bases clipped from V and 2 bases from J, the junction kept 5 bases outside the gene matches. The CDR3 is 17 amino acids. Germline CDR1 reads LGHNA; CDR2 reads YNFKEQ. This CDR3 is CASSQGTSGKFTDTQYF. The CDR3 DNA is TGTGCCAGCAGCCAGGGGACTAGCGGGAAGTTCACAGATACGCAGTATTTT.

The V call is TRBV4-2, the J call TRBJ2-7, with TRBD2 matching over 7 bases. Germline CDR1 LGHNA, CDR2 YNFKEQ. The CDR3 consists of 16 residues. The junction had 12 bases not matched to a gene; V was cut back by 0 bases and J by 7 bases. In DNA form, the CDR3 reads TGTGCCAGCAGCCAAGATATGGCGGGAGCGGCACGGGAGCAGTACTTC. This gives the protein CASSQDMAGAAREQYF.

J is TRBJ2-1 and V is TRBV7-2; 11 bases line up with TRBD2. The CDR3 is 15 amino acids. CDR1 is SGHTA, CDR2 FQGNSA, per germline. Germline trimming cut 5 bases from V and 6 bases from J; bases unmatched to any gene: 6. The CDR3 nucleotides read TGTGCCAGCAGCCTACTAGCGGGGGCCCCCAATGAGCAGTTCTTC. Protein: CASSLLAGAPNEQFF.